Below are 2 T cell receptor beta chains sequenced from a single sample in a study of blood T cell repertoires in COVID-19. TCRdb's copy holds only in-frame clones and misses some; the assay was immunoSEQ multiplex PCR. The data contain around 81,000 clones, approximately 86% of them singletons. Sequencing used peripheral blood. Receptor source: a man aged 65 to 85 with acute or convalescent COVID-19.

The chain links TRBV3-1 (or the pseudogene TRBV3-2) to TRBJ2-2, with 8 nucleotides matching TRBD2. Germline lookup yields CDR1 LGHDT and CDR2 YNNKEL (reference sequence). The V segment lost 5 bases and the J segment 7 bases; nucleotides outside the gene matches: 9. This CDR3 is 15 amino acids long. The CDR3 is CASSTLTGTSGELFF. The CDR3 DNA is TGTGCCAGCAGCACCCTTACCGGGACTAGCGGGGAGCTGTTTTTT.

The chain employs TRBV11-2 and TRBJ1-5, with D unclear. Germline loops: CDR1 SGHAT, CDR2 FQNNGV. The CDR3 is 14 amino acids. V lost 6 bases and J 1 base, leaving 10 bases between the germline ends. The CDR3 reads CASSRAGSNQPQHF. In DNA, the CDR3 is TGTGCCAGCAGTCGGGCGGGGAGCAATCAGCCCCAGCATTTT. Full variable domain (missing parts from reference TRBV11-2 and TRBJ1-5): EAGVAQSPRYKIIEKRQSVAFWCNPISGHATLYWYQQILGQGPKLLIQFQNNGVVDDSQLPKDRFSAERLKGVDSTLKIQPAKLEDSAVYLCASSRAGSNQPQHFGDGTRLSIL.